A single sample is the source of the 2 T cell receptor beta chains below, sequenced in a study of blood T cells in healthy people across ages. With a J-beta primer mix and a sample-barcoded 5' primer, a second PCR ran about 7 to 12 cycles. Each CDR3 protein is one row after TCRdb ran MiXCR on the 5' RACE reads. The table has roughly 830,000 distinct CDR3 sequences, about 62% seen once; the top ten hold around a quarter. The sample was blood. The receptor set was obtained from a man aged 25-45 years in good health.

V gene TRBV5-1 combines with J gene TRBJ2-2; D remains ambiguous. CDR3 length: 13 residues. The V end lost 4 bases, the J end lost 8 bases, and 12 bases lay between the germline ends. From germline, CDR1 is SGHRS and CDR2 YFSETQ. Here the CDR3 reads CASSAFGSGELFF. CDR3 coding DNA: TGCGCCAGCAGCGCGTTCGGGTCAGGGGAGCTGTTTTTT.

The chain carries TRBV4-3 and TRBJ2-3; possible D gene TRBD1, 5 bases. The CDR3 sequence is 17 residues long. V shed 0 bases and J shed 1 base, with 14 bases lying between them. Germline CDR1 and CDR2: LGHNA and YSLEER. The CDR3 DNA sequence: TGCGCCAGCAGCCAAGAGTGGGGCCTGTGGGGCACAGATACGCAGTATTTT. Amino acid sequence: CASSQEWGLWGTDTQYF.